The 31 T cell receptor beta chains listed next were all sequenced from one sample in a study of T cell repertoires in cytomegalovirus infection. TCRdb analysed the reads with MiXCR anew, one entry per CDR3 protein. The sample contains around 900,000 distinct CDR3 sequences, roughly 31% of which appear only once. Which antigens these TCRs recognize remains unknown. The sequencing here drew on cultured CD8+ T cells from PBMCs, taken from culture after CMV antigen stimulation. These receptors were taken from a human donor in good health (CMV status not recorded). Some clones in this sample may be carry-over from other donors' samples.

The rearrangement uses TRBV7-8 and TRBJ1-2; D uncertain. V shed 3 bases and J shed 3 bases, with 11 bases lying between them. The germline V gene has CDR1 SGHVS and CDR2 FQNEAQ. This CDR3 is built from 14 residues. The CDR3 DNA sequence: TGTGCCAGCAGCTTCGAAGACGGCCACTATGGCTACACCTTC. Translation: CASSFEDGHYGYTF.

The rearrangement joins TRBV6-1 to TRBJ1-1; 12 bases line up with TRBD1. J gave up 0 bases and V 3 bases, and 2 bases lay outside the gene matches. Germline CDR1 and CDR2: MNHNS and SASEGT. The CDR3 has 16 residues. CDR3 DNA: TGTGCCAGCAGTGAGGGACAGGGGGCCTTGAACACTGAAGCTTTCTTT. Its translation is CASSEGQGALNTEAFF.

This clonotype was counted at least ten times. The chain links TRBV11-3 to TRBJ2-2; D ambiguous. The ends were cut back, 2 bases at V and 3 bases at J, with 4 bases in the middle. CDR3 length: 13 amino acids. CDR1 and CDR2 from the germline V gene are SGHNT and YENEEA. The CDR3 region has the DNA TGTGCCAGCAGCTTACAATACACCGGGGAGCTGTTTTTT. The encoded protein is CASSLQYTGELFF. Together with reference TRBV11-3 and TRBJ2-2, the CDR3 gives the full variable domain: EAGVVQSPRYKIIEKKQPVAFWCNPISGHNTLYWYLQNLGQGPELLIRYENEEAVDDSQLPKDRFSAERLKGVDSTLKIQPAELGDSAVYLCASSLQYTGELFFGEGSRLTVL.

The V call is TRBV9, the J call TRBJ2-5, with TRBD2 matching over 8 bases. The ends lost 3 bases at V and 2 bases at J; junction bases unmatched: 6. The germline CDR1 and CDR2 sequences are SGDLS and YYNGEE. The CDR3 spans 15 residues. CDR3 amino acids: CASSGSGTFQETQYF. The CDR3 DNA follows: TGTGCCAGCAGCGGTAGCGGGACCTTTCAAGAGACCCAGTACTTC.

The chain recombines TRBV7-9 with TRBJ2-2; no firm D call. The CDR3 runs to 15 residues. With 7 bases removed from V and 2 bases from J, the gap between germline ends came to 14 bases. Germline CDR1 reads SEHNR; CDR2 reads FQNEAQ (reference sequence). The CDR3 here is CASTITAGNTGELFF. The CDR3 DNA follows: TGTGCCAGCACCATCACGGCAGGAAACACCGGGGAGCTGTTTTTT.

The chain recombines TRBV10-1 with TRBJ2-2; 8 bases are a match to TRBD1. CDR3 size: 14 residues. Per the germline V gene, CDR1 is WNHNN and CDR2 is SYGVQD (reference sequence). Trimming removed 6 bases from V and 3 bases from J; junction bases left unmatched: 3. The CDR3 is CASRTGDYTGELFF. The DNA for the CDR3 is TGCGCCAGCAGGACAGGGGACTACACCGGGGAGCTGTTTTTT.

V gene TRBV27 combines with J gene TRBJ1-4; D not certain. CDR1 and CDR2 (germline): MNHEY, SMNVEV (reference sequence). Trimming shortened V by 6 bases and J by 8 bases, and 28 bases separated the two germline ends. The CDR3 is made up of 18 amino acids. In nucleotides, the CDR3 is TGTGCCAGCAGCGGAACCGGACTTACTAACCTATTCCGGGAAAAACTGTTTTTT. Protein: CASSGTGLTNLFREKLFF.

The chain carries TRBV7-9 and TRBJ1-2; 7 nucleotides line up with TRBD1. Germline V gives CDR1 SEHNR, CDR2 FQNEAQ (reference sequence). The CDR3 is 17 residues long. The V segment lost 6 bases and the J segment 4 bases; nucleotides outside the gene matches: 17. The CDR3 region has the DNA TGTGCCAGCAGGTCGGTGGACAGGCCTCTCCCGTCCTATGGCTACACCTTC. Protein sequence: CASRSVDRPLPSYGYTF.

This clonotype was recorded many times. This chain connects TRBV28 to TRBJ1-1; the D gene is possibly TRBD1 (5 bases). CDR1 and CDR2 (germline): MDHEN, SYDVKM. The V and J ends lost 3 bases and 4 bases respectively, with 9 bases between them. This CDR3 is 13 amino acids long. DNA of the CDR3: TGTGCCAGCAGTTTTCAGGGTACCACTGAAGCTTTCTTT. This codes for CASSFQGTTEAFF.

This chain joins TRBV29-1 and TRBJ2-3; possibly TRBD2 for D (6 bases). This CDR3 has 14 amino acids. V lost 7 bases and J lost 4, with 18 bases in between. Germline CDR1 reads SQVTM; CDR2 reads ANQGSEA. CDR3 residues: CSGISVGGPDTQYF. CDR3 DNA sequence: TGCAGCGGCATTTCAGTGGGGGGTCCAGATACGCAGTATTTT.

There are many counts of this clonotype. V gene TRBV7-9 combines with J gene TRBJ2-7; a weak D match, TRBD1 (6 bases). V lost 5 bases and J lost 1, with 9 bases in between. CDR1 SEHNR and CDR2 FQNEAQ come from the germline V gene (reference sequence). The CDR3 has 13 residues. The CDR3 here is CASSTGQSYEQYF. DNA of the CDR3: TGTGCCAGCAGCACCGGACAGTCCTACGAGCAGTACTTC.

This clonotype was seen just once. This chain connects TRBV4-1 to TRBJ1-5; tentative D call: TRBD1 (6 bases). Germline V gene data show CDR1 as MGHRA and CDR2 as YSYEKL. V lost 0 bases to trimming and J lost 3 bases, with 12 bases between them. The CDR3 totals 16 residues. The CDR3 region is CASSQDWNRDNQPQHF. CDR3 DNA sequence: TGCGCCAGCAGCCAAGATTGGAACAGGGACAATCAGCCCCAGCATTTT.

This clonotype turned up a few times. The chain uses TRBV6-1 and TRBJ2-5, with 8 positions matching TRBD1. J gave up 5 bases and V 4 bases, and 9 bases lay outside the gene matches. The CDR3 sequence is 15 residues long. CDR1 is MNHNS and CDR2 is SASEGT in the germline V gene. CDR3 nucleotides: TGTGCCAGCAGTGCCATACAGGGGGAGTTCGAGACCCAGTACTTC. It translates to CASSAIQGEFETQYF.

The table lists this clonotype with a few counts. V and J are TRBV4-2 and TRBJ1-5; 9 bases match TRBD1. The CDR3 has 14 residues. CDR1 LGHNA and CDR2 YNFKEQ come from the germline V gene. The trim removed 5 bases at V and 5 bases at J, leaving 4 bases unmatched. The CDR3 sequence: CASSYRDRDQPQHF. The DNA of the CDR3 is TGTGCCAGCAGCTACCGGGACAGGGATCAGCCCCAGCATTTT.

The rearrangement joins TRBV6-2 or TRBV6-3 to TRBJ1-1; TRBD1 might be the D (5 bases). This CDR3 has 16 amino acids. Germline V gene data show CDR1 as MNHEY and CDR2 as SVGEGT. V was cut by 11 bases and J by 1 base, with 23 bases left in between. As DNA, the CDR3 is TGTGCCGGCAACTCCAACAGGATCGTCGAGAACACTGAAGCTTTCTTT. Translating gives CAGNSNRIVENTEAFF.

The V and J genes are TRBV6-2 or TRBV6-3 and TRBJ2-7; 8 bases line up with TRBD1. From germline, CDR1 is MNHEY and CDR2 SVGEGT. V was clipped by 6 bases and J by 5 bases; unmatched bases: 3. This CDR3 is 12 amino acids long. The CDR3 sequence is CASRTGVHEQYV. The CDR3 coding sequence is TGTGCCAGCAGGACAGGGGTCCACGAGCAGTACGTC.

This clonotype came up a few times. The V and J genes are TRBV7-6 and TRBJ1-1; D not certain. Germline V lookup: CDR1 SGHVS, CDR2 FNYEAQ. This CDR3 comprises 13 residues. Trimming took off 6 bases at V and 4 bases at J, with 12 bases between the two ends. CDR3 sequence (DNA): TGTGCCAGCAGGTCGGGGATCACCACTGAAGCTTTCTTT. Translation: CASRSGITTEAFF. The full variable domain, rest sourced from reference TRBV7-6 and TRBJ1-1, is GAGVSQSPRYKVTKRGQDVALRCDPISGHVSLYWYRQALGQGPEFLTYFNYEAQQDKSGLPNDRFSAERPEGSISTLTIQRTEQRDSAMYRCASRSGITTEAFFGQGTRLTVV.

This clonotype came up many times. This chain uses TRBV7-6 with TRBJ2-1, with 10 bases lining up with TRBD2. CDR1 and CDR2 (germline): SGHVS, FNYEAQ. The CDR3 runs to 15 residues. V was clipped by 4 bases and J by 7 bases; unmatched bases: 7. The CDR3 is CASSYISGGPNEQFF. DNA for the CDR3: TGTGCCAGCAGCTATATTAGCGGGGGGCCTAATGAGCAGTTCTTC.

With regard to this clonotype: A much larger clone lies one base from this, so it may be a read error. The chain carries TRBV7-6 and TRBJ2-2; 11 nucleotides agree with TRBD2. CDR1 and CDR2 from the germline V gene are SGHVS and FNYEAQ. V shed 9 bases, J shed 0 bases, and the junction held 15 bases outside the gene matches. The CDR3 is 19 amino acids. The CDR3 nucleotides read TGTGCCAGGAGCAGCCGGGGACTAGCGGCCTACGCGAACACCGGGGAGCTGTTTTTT. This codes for CARSSRGLAAYANTGELFF.

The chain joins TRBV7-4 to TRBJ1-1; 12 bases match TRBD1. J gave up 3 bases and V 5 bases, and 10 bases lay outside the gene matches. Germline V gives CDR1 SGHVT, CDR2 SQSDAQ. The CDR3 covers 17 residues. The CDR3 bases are TGTGCCAGCAGCCTGGGGACAGGGGGCAAGATGGACACTGAAGCTTTCTTT. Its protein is CASSLGTGGKMDTEAFF. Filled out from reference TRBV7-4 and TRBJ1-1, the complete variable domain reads GAGVSQSPRYKVAKRGRDVALRCDSISGHVTLYWYRQTLGQGSEVLTYSQSDAQRDKSGRPSGRFSAERPERSVSTLKIQRTEQGDSAVYLCASSLGTGGKMDTEAFFGQGTRLTVV.

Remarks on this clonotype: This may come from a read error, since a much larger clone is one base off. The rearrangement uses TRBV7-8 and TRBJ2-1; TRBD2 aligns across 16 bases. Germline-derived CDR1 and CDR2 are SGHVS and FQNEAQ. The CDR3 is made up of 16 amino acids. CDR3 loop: CAGSPGTSGGGNEQFF. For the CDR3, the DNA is TGTGCCGGCAGCCCCGGGACTAGCGGGGGGGGGAATGAGCAGTTCTTC.

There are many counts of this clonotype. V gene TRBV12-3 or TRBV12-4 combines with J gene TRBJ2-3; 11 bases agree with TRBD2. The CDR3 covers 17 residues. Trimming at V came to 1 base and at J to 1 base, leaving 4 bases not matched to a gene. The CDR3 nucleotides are TGTGCCAGCAGTTTAGAAGCGGGACTAGCGGGCACAGATACGCAGTATTTT. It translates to CASSLEAGLAGTDTQYF.

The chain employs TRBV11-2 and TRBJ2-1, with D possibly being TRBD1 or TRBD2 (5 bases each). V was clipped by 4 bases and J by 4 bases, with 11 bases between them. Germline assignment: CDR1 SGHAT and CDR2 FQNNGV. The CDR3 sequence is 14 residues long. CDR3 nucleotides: TGTGCCAGCAGCTCCGGGGCAGAGTACAATGAGCAGTTCTTC. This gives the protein CASSSGAEYNEQFF.

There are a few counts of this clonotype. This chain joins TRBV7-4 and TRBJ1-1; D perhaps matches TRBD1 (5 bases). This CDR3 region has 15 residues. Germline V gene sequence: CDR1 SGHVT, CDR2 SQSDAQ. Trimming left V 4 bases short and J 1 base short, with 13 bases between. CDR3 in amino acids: CASSSFRGKNTEAFF. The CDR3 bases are TGTGCCAGCAGCTCCTTCCGGGGGAAGAACACTGAAGCTTTCTTT.

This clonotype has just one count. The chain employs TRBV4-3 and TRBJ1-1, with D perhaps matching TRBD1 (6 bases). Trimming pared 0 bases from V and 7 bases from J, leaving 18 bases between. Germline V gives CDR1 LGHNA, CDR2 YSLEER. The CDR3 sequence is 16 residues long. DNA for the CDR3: TGCGCCAGCAGCCAAGATCGTGGGGGCCCCTCGTTTGAAGCTTTCTTT. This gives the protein CASSQDRGGPSFEAFF.

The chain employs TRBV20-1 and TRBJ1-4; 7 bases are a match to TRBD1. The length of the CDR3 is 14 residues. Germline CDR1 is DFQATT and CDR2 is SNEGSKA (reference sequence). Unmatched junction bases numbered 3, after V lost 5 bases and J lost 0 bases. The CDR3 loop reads CSAGDSTTNEKLFF. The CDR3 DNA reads TGCAGTGCTGGGGACAGCACAACTAATGAAAAACTGTTTTTT.

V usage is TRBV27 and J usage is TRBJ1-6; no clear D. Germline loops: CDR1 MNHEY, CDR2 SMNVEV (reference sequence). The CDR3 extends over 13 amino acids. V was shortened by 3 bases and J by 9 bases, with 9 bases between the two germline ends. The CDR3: CASSLTDVSPLHF. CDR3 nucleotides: TGTGCCAGCAGTTTGACGGATGTTTCACCCCTCCACTTT.

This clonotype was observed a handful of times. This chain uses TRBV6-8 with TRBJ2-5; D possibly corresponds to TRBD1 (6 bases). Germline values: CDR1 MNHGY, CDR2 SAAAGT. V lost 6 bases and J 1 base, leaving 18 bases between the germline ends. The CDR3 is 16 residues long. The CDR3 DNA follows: TGTGCCAGCAGCCCAAGCTGGGGGACACTCCAAGAGACCCAGTACTTC. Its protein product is CASSPSWGTLQETQYF.

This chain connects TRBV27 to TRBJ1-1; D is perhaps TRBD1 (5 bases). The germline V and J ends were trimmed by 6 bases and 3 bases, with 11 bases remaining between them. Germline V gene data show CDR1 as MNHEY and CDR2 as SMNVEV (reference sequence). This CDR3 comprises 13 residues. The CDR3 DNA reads TGTGCCAGCAGGGGCGGGGCATACACTGAAGCTTTCTTT. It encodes CASRGGAYTEAFF.

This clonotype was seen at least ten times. The CDR3 here is CASSPKSGPNEQFF. DNA for the CDR3: TGTGCCAGCAGCCCTAAAAGCGGGCCCAATGAGCAGTTCTTC. The chain is built from TRBV7-6 and TRBJ2-1; a possible D gene is TRBD2 (6 bases). The germline V and J ends were trimmed by 5 bases and 6 bases, with 14 bases remaining between them. The V gene's germline CDR1 is SGHVS and CDR2 FNYEAQ. This CDR3 comprises 14 residues. Full variable domain (missing parts from reference TRBV7-6 and TRBJ2-1): GAGVSQSPRYKVTKRGQDVALRCDPISGHVSLYWYRQALGQGPEFLTYFNYEAQQDKSGLPNDRFSAERPEGSISTLTIQRTEQRDSAMYRCASSPKSGPNEQFFGPGTRLTVL.

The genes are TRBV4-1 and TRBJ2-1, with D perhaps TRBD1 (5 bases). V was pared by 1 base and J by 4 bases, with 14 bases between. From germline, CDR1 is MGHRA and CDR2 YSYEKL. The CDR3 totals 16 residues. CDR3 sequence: CASSQVPGIGYNEQFF. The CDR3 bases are TGCGCCAGCAGCCAAGTCCCAGGGATAGGGTACAATGAGCAGTTCTTC.